Presented here are 11 T cell receptor beta chains from one specimen sequenced in a study of Ad26.COV2.S vaccination and SARS-CoV-2 variants. Generated by immunoSEQ multiplex PCR, the TCRdb table keeps only in-frame clones and is missing some. The table has about 480,000 clones, 70% to 90% seen once. Described treatment: over 15 received Ad26.COV2.S at low or high dose, single or two shots; roughly five received placebo; per-sample allocation not given. All samples were drawn on day 63, counting from the first vaccine or placebo injection. The sequencing used peripheral blood, collected in a trial of Ad26.COV2.S vaccine versus placebo. These receptor sequences come from a person aged 18-60 years who received the Ad26.COV2.S COVID-19 vaccine or a placebo.

Concerning this clone itself: Additional DNA sequences in this sample encode the identical CDR3. The chain uses TRBV18 and TRBJ2-2; D is possibly TRBD1 (5 bases). The CDR3 has 15 residues. The germline V gene encodes CDR1 KGHSH and CDR2 LQKENI. Trimming took off 3 bases at V and 2 bases at J, with 10 bases between the two ends. CDR3 sequence reads: CASSPSGHNTGELFF. DNA of the CDR3: TGTGCCAGCTCACCTTCCGGACACAACACCGGGGAGCTGTTTTTT.

V and J are TRBV24-1 and TRBJ1-5; D might be TRBD1 (5 bases). V lost 9 bases and J lost 1, with 15 bases in between. In germline, CDR1 is KGHDR, CDR2 SFDVKD. The CDR3 runs 15 residues. In nucleotides, the CDR3 is TGTGCCACCCCCGGGGGGGTGGGCAGCAATCAGCCCCAGCATTTT. It yields the protein CATPGGVGSNQPQHF.

The gene calls are TRBV5-1 and TRBJ1-2; D is unresolved. With 4 bases removed from V and 5 bases from J, the gap between germline ends came to 18 bases. This CDR3 contains 15 residues. Germline assignment: CDR1 SGHRS and CDR2 YFSETQ. Here the CDR3 reads CASSIGRTSFYGYTF. The DNA of the CDR3 is TGCGCCAGCAGCATCGGGCGTACTTCATTTTATGGCTACACCTTC.

The chain is built from TRBV19 and TRBJ1-1, with 11 bases matching TRBD1. V was pared by 4 bases and J by 1 base, with 8 bases of the junction left unmatched. CDR3 length equals 17 residues. Germline V gene lookup returns CDR1 LNHDA and CDR2 SQIVND (reference sequence). The DNA of the CDR3 is TGTGCCAGTAGTAGGACAGGGGGCGCCGCCTGGAACACTGAAGCTTTCTTT. Translated, it gives CASSRTGGAAWNTEAFF.

CDR3: CASSLPHSLAGGLNEQFF. The DNA for the CDR3 is TGCGCCAGCAGCTTGCCCCACTCACTAGCGGGAGGTCTCAATGAGCAGTTCTTC. V gene TRBV5-1 combines with J gene TRBJ2-1, with 12 bases identical to TRBD2. Per germline, CDR1 SGHRS and CDR2 YFSETQ. With V trimmed by 1 base and J by 6 bases, 11 bases remained unmatched. The CDR3 extends over 18 amino acids.

This clone has just a few counts. CDR3 nucleotide sequence: TGTGCCAGCAGTTACGGGGCGGGAGGGAGTGGAGAGCAGTACTTC. It encodes CASSYGAGGSGEQYF. This chain uses TRBV6-5 with TRBJ2-7; 9 bases map to TRBD2. CDR3 size: 15 residues. Germline V gene sequence: CDR1 MNHEY, CDR2 SVGAGI. V was clipped by 2 bases and J by 7 bases; unmatched bases: 9.

The count of this clone is one. The chain joins TRBV29-1 to TRBJ2-3; 12 positions agree with TRBD2. Germline V gene lookup returns CDR1 SQVTM and CDR2 ANQGSEA. V was clipped by 7 bases and J by 3 bases; unmatched bases: 8. The CDR3 is 15 residues long. CDR3 amino acids: CSGRTSGMRTDTQYF. CDR3 DNA: TGCAGCGGCCGGACTAGCGGGATGAGAACAGATACGCAGTATTTT.

The chain is built from TRBV7-2 and TRBJ1-2; TRBD1 aligns across 8 bases. Germline V gene sequence: CDR1 SGHTA, CDR2 FQGNSA. Trimming took 5 bases from V and 4 from J; bases not matched to a gene: 6. This CDR3 has 14 amino acids. The CDR3 nucleotides read TGTGCCAGCAGCACAGGACAGGGCCCCTATGGCTACACCTTC. This codes for CASSTGQGPYGYTF.

The J gene is TRBJ2-5, the V gene TRBV15; D uncertain. CDR1 is LNHNV, CDR2 YYDKDF, per germline (reference sequence). Trimming cost V 0 bases and J 2 bases, with 10 bases left between them. This CDR3 is 15 amino acids long. The CDR3 sequence is CATSRDPGNQETQYF. Here the CDR3 DNA reads TGTGCCACCAGCAGAGATCCTGGGAATCAAGAGACCCAGTACTTC.

There are a few counts of this clone. The chain links TRBV11-2 to TRBJ2-2, with D possibly matching TRBD1 (6 bases). Looked up from germline, CDR1 is SGHAT and CDR2 is FQNNGV. V was cut by 4 bases and J by 1 base, with 10 bases left in between. The CDR3 consists of 15 residues. DNA of the CDR3: TGTGCCAGCAGCTCAGGGGTCCAGAACACCGGGGAGCTGTTTTTT. It yields the protein CASSSGVQNTGELFF.

The chain recombines TRBV6-2 or TRBV6-3 with TRBJ2-3; TRBD2 aligns across 9 bases. Germline lookup yields CDR1 MNHEY and CDR2 SVGEGT. V was clipped by 0 bases and J by 1 base; unmatched bases: 5. This CDR3 has 17 residues. CDR3 sequence (DNA): TGTGCCAGCAGTTACTCCCTAGCGGGATTGGGCACAGATACGCAGTATTTT. Translating it yields CASSYSLAGLGTDTQYF.